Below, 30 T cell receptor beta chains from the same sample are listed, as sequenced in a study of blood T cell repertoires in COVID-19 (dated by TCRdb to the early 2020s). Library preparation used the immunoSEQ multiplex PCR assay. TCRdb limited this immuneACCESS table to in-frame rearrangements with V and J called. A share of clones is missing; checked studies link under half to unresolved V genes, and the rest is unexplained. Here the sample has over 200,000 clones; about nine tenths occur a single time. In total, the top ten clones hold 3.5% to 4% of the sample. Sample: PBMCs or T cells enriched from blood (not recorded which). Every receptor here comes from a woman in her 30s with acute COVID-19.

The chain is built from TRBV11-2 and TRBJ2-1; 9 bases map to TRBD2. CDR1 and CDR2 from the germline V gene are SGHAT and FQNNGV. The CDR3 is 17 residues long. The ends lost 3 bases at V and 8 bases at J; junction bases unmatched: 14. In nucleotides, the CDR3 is TGTGCCAGCAGCTTGTCTAGCGGGGTCATGGGTCGAGATGAGCAGTTCTTC. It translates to CASSLSSGVMGRDEQFF.

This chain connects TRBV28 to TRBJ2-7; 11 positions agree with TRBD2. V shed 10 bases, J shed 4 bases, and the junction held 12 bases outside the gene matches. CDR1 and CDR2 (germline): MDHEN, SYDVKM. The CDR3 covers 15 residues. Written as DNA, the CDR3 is TGTGCCACCTTAATCGGGACTAGCGGAACTTACGAGCAGTACTTC. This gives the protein CATLIGTSGTYEQYF.

The CDR3 DNA follows: TGTGCCAGCAGCTTAACTAGGGACAGCTACGAGCAGTACTTC. It encodes CASSLTRDSYEQYF. The rearrangement links TRBV7-7 to TRBJ2-7; the match to TRBD1 covers 7 bases. V was clipped by 2 bases and J by 3 bases; unmatched bases: 4. This CDR3 spans 14 amino acids. Germline CDR1 and CDR2: SSHAT and FNYEAQ (reference sequence).

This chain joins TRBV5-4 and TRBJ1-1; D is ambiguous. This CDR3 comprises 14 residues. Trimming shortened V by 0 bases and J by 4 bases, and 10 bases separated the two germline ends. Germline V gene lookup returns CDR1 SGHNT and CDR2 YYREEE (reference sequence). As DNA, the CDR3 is TGTGCCAGCAGCTTGGCCGCGCCTCGCACTGAAGCTTTCTTT. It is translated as CASSLAAPRTEAFF.

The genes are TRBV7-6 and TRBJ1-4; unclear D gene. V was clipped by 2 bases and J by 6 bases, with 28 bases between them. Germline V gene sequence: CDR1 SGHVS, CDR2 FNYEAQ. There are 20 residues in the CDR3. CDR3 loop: CASSLRPFNFIGLPDEKLFF. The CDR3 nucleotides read TGTGCCAGCAGCTTAAGACCCTTTAATTTCATTGGGCTCCCAGATGAAAAACTGTTTTTT.

CDR3 bases: TGTGCCAGCAGCTCCCGGGACAAGAATCAGCCCCAGCATTTT. Residues: CASSSRDKNQPQHF. The chain recombines TRBV13 with TRBJ1-5; the D gene is possibly TRBD1 (6 bases). Germline loops: CDR1 PRHDT, CDR2 FYEKMQ (reference sequence). V lost 4 bases to trimming and J lost 4 bases, with 11 bases between them. The CDR3 length is 14 residues.

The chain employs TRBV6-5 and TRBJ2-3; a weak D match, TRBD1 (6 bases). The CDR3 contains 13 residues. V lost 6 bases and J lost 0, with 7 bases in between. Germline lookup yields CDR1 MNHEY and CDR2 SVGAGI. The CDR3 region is CASRDRSTDTQYF. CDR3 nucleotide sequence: TGTGCCAGCAGGGACAGAAGCACAGATACGCAGTATTTT.

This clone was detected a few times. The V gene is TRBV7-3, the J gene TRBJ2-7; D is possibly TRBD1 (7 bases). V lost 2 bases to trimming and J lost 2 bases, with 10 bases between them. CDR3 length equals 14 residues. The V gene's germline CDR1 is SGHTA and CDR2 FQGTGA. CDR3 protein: CASSLQGGPYEQYF. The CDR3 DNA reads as TGTGCCAGCAGCTTACAGGGGGGTCCCTACGAGCAGTACTTC.

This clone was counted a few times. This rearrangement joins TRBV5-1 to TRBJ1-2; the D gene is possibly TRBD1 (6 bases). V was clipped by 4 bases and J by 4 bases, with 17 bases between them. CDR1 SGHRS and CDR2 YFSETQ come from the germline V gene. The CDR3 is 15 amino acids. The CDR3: CASSPRTALGYGYTF. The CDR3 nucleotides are TGCGCCAGCAGCCCAAGGACAGCCCTAGGCTATGGCTACACCTTC.

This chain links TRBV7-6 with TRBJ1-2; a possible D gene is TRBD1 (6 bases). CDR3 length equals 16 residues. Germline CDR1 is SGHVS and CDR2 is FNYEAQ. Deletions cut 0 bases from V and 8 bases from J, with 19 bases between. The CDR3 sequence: CASSLATTAGVGGYTF. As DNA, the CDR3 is TGTGCCAGCAGCTTAGCCACTACCGCAGGGGTGGGGGGCTACACCTTC.

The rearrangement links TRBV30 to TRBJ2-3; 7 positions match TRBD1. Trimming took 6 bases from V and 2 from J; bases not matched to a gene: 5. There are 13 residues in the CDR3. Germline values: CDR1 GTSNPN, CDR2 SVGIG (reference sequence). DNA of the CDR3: TGTGCCTGCCCGGGACAGAACACAGATACGCAGTATTTT. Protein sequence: CACPGQNTDTQYF.

This chain's CDR3 is CATSDPTGPGANVLTF. In nucleotides, the CDR3 is TGTGCCACCAGTGACCCGACAGGGCCTGGGGCCAACGTCCTGACTTTC. The chain joins TRBV24-1 to TRBJ2-6; 7 positions agree with TRBD1. After removal of 4 bases from V and 2 bases from J, the junction contained 4 bases not matched to a gene. The V gene's germline CDR1 is KGHDR and CDR2 SFDVKD. This CDR3 has 16 residues.

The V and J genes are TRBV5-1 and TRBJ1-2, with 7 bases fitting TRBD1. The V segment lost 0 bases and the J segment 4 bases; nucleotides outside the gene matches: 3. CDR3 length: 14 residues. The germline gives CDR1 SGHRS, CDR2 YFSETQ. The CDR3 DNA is TGCGCCAGCAGCTTGGCCGGGGACAGCTATGGCTACACCTTC. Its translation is CASSLAGDSYGYTF.

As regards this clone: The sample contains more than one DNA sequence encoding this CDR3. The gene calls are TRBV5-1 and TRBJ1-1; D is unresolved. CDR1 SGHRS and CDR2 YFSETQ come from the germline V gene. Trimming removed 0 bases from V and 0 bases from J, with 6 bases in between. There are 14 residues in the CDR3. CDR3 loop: CASSLVAVNTEAFF. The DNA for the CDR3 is TGCGCCAGCAGCTTGGTCGCAGTGAACACTGAAGCTTTCTTT.

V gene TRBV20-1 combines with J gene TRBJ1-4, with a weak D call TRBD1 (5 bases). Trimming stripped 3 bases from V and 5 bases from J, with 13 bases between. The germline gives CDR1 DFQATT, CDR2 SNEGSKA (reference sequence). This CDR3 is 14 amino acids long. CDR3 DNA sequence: TGCAGTGCTAGTCTCGGGGGGGGGAATGAAAAACTGTTTTTT. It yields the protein CSASLGGGNEKLFF.

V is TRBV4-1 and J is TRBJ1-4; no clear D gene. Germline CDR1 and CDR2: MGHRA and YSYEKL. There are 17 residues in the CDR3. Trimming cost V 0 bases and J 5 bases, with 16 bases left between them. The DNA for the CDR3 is TGCGCCAGCAGCCAAGACCGACGGCGAGGGTTCAATGAAAAACTGTTTTTT. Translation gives CASSQDRRRGFNEKLFF.

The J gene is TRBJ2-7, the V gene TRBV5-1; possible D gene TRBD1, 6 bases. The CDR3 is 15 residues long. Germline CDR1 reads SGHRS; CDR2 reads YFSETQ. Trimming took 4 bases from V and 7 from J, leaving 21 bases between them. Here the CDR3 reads CASSQGTATFDEQYF. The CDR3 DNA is TGCGCCAGCAGCCAGGGGACCGCAACCTTCGATGAGCAGTACTTC.

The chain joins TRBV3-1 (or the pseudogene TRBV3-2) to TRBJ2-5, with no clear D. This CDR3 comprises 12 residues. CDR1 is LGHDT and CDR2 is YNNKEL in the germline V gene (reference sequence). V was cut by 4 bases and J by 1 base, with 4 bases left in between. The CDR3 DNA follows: TGTGCCAGCAGCCTCCTCCAAGAGACCCAGTACTTC. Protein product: CASSLLQETQYF.

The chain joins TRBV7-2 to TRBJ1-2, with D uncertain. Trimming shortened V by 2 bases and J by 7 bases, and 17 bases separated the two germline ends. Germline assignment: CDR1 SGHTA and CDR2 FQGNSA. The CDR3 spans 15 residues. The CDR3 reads CASSLSPGDFGGYTF. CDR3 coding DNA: TGTGCCAGCAGCTTAAGCCCCGGGGATTTTGGTGGCTACACCTTC.

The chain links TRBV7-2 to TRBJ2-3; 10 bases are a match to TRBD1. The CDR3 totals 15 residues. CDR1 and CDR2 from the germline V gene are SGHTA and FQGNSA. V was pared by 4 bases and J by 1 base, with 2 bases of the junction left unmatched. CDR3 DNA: TGTGCCAGCAGCTCCGACAGGGGGCGCACAGATACGCAGTATTTT. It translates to CASSSDRGRTDTQYF.

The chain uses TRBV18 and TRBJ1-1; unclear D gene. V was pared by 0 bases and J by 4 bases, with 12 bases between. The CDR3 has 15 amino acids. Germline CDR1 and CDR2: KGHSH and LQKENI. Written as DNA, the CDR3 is TGTGCCAGCTCACCACCGGCAGAACGAAGCACTGAAGCTTTCTTT. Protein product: CASSPPAERSTEAFF.

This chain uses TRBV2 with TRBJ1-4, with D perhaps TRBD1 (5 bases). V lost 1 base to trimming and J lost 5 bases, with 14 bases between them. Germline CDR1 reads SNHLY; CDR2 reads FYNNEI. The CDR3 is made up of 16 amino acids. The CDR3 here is CASSEGGRGGNEKLFF. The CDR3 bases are TGTGCCAGCAGTGAAGGTGGTAGGGGTGGCAATGAAAAACTGTTTTTT.

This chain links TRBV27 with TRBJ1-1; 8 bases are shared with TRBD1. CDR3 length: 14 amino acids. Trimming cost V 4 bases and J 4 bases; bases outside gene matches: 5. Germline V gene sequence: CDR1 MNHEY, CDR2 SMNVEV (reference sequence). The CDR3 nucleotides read TGTGCCAGCAGTTACAGGGGGGGCCGCACTGAAGCTTTCTTT. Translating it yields CASSYRGGRTEAFF.

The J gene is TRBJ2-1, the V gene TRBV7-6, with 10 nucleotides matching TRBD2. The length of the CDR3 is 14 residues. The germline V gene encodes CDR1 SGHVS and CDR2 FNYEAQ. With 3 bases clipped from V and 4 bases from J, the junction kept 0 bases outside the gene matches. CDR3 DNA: TGTGCCAGCAGCTTTAGCGGGGGGTACAATGAGCAGTTCTTC. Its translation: CASSFSGGYNEQFF.

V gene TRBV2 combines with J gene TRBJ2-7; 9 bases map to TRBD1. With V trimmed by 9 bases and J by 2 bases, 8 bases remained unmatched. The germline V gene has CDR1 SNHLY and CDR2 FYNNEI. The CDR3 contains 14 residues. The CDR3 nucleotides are TGTGCCAGATCCGGGACAGGGTTAACCTACGAGCAGTACTTC. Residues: CARSGTGLTYEQYF.

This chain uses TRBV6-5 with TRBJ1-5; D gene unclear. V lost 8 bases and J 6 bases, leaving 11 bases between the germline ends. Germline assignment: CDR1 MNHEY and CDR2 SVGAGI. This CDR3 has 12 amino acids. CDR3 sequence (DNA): TGTGCCAGCCATGAGGCATTTCAGCCCCAGCATTTT. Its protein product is CASHEAFQPQHF.

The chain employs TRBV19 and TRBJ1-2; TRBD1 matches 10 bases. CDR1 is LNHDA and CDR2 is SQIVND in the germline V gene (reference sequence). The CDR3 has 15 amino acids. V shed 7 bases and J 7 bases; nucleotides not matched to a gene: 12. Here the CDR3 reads CASITPGQGRPGYTF. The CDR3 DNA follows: TGTGCCAGTATAACGCCGGGACAGGGGAGACCTGGCTACACCTTC.

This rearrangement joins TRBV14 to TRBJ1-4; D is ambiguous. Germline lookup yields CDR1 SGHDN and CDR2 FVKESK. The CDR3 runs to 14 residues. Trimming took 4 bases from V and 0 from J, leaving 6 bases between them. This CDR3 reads CASSPRATNEKLFF. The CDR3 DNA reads TGTGCCAGCAGCCCTAGAGCAACTAATGAAAAACTGTTTTTT.

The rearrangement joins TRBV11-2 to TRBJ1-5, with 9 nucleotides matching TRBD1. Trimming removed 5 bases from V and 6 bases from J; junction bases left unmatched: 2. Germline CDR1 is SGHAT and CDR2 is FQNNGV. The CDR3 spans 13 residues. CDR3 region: CASSRDRVQPQHF. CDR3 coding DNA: TGTGCCAGCAGCCGGGACAGGGTTCAGCCCCAGCATTTT.

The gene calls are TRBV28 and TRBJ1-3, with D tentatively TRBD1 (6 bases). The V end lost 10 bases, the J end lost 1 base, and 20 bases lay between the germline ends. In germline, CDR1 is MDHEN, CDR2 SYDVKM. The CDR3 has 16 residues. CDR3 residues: CATRTPQGFSGNTIYF. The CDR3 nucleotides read TGTGCCACCAGAACACCCCAGGGGTTTTCTGGAAACACCATATATTTT.